Listed below are T cell receptor beta chains from one sample, sequenced in a study of CD8 T cells in Susac syndrome. TCRdb called the immunoSEQ multiplex PCR reads again in MiXCR, with one record for every CDR3 protein. This table holds 400,000 or so distinct CDR3 sequences, 85% found once. The specimen sequenced was CD8+ T cells from PBMCs. The receptors come from a human donor with multiple sclerosis. Each CDR3 is given with its conserved first and last residue. D genes are given only for firm matches. Part of the rows lack a size; the others show once, few, many or a class for expanded clones.

V gene,clone size,D gene,J gene,CDR3 DNA,CDR3 protein
TRBV10-3,.,TRBD1,TRBJ1-1,TGTGCCACGACCGGGACAGGGCCCAAGAACACTGAAGCTTTCTTT,CATTGTGPKNTEAFF
TRBV5-1,.,.,TRBJ1-2,TGCGCCAGCAGCCAGACAGAGAACTATGGCTACACCTTC,CASSQTENYGYTF
TRBV27,.,.,TRBJ1-1,TGTGCCAGCAGCCCCAACCCGGGGCACGCTGAAGCTTTCTTT,CASSPNPGHAEAFF
TRBV20-1,.,.,TRBJ1-2,TGCAGTGCTTTACAGGGACACCCTAACTATGGCTACACCTTC,CSALQGHPNYGYTF
TRBV12-3/TRBV12-4,once,.,TRBJ1-1,TGTGCCAGCAGTTTAGCGTTCGGGACACCGGCTTTCTTT,CASSLAFGTPAFF
TRBV20-1,.,TRBD1,TRBJ2-7,TGCAGTGCTCGGGACAGGGCCGACTACGAGCAGTACTTC,CSARDRADYEQYF
TRBV5-1,.,TRBD2,TRBJ2-7,TGCGCCAGCAGAAGCCTAGCGGGAGAAGGGGAGCAGTACTTC,CASRSLAGEGEQYF
TRBV7-8,few,TRBD1,TRBJ1-4,TGTGCCAGCACCGTAGACAGGGGTACTGAAAAACTGTTTTTT,CASTVDRGTEKLFF
TRBV3-1,.,.,TRBJ1-2,TGTGCCAACAGCCATATAAGTGGAGGAGGTGGCCACACCTTC,CANSHISGGGGHTF
TRBV7-9,.,.,TRBJ2-4,TGTGCCAGCAGCTCGGGGCCCGGAGTGGACATTCAGTACTTC,CASSSGPGVDIQYF
TRBV4-1,.,.,TRBJ2-7,TGCGCCAGCAGTCGACCCGGGAACTCCTACGAGCAGTACTTC,CASSRPGNSYEQYF
TRBV7-9,.,.,TRBJ2-3,TGTGCCAGCAGCCCAGTCACCTATACGCAGTATTTT,CASSPVTYTQYF
TRBV7-6,.,.,TRBJ2-7,TGTGCCAGCAGCCCTGGCGGGTTCGAGCAGTACTTC,CASSPGGFEQYF
TRBV7-9,.,TRBD2,TRBJ2-2,TGTGCCAGCAGCCCGCTTTTACTAGCGGGGGGCGTTAACACCGGGGAGCTGTTTTTT,CASSPLLLAGGVNTGELFF
TRBV28,.,TRBD1,TRBJ2-5,TGTGCCAGCAGTTATGACAGGGATGGGGAGACCCAGTACTTC,CASSYDRDGETQYF
TRBV19,.,.,TRBJ1-1,TGTGCCAGTAGTAGCCTGAGGGGACAGAACACTGAAGCTTTCTTT,CASSSLRGQNTEAFF
TRBV1,.,.,TRBJ2-3,TGCACCAGCAGCCAAGACAAAGGGGCTAGCGGGAGGTCAGGCACAGATACGCAGTATTTT,CTSSQDKGASGRSGTDTQYF
TRBV27,.,.,TRBJ2-2,TGTGCCAGCAGCTCCCTAGGGCGCGGCCCTAACACCGGGGAGCTGTTTTTT,CASSSLGRGPNTGELFF
TRBV7-9,.,.,TRBJ1-2,TGTGCCAGCAGCTTATTCGGGGGAAGGCTTGACTATGGCTACACCTTC,CASSLFGGRLDYGYTF
TRBV20-1,.,.,TRBJ1-1,TGCAGTGCTAGAGATCTCGGGGACACTGAAGCTTTCTTT,CSARDLGDTEAFF
TRBV5-4,.,.,TRBJ2-5,TGTGCCAGCAGCTTGTTTGGCTTAGGGGGGCCTCGAGAGACCCAGTACTTC,CASSLFGLGGPRETQYF
TRBV27,.,.,TRBJ2-1,TGTGCCAGCAGTTTATCGGGCGAACCCTACAATGAGCAGTTCTTC,CASSLSGEPYNEQFF
TRBV29-1,.,.,TRBJ2-1,TGCAGCGTCGGGGTTCGATACAATGAGCAGTTCTTC,CSVGVRYNEQFF
TRBV9,.,.,TRBJ1-1,TGTGCCAGCAGCCCCGGGAGGGGCCATTACACTGAAGCTTTCTTT,CASSPGRGHYTEAFF
TRBV25-1,.,.,TRBJ1-6,TGTGCCAGCAGTGGTCAGGGGTCACCCCTCCACTTT,CASSGQGSPLHF
TRBV6-5,.,.,TRBJ2-7,TGTGCCAGCAGTTACAGCCCAGACTACGAGCAGTACTTC,CASSYSPDYEQYF
TRBV11-2,.,TRBD1,TRBJ2-3,TGTGCCAGCAGCTTAGATCAAGGGGGCAGTACAGATACGCAGTATTTT,CASSLDQGGSTDTQYF
TRBV12-3/TRBV12-4,.,TRBD2,TRBJ2-5,TGTGCCAGCAGGCTCACTAGCGAGGGGGAGACCCAGTACTTC,CASRLTSEGETQYF
TRBV27,.,.,TRBJ1-1,TGTGCCAGCAGTTTAGCCCCGACAGGGAACACTGAAGCTTTCTTT,CASSLAPTGNTEAFF
TRBV5-6,.,TRBD1,TRBJ1-5,TGTGCCAGCAGCTGGGGACAGATGGATCTTAGCAATCAGCCCCAGCATTTT,CASSWGQMDLSNQPQHF
TRBV27,.,.,TRBJ1-1,TGTGCCAGCAGTTTTTCTTCAAACACTGAAGCTTTCTTT,CASSFSSNTEAFF
TRBV27,.,TRBD2,TRBJ2-7,TGTGCCAGCAGTGAATTGGGACTAGCAGACGAGCAGTACTTC,CASSELGLADEQYF
TRBV4-2,.,TRBD2,TRBJ2-1,TGTGCCAGCAGGACGACTTCTTGGACTAGCGGGATTTACAATGAGCAGTTCTTC,CASRTTSWTSGIYNEQFF
TRBV9,.,TRBD1,TRBJ1-1,TGTGCCAGCAGCGTAGAGGGGGCTGACACTGAAGCTTTCTTT,CASSVEGADTEAFF
TRBV3-1,.,TRBD1,TRBJ1-1,TGTGCCAGCAGCCCATCCCAGGGGGTCAACACTGAAGCTTTCTTT,CASSPSQGVNTEAFF
TRBV20-1,.,TRBD2,TRBJ2-2,TGCAGTGCTAGAATGTTTCAGGGGGCTAGCGGGAGCACCGGGGAGCTGTTTTTT,CSARMFQGASGSTGELFF
TRBV19,.,TRBD2,TRBJ2-7,TGTGCCAGTAGTACGACTAGCGGGGGGTACGAGCAGTACTTC,CASSTTSGGYEQYF
TRBV10-1,.,TRBD2,TRBJ2-3,TGCGCCAGCAGTGAGTCCTTGAGGGAGGGCCCCGATACGCAGTATTTT,CASSESLREGPDTQYF
TRBV29-1,.,.,TRBJ1-1,TGCAGCGTTAGCAGGATCCCTGAAGCTTTCTTT,CSVSRIPEAFF
TRBV15,once,.,TRBJ2-6,TGTGCCACCAGCAGAGATCGGGGCACGGGGGCCAACGTCCTGACTTTC,CATSRDRGTGANVLTF
TRBV30,once,.,TRBJ1-4,TGTGCCTGGAGTTCTGCTGGGAGAAAACTGTTTTTT,CAWSSAGRKLFF
TRBV10-3,.,.,TRBJ2-7,TGTGCCATCAGTGAGTCACCCTGGGACGGTCAGATAGAGCAGTACTTC,CAISESPWDGQIEQYF
TRBV20-1,.,TRBD1,TRBJ2-2,TGCAGTGCTCTCTCCGGGACAGGGTCCACCGGGGAGCTGTTTTTT,CSALSGTGSTGELFF
TRBV20-1,.,.,TRBJ2-2,TGCAGTGCCCCATCTGCTGCCGGGGAGCTGTTTTTT,CSAPSAAGELFF
TRBV7-8,.,.,TRBJ2-5,TGTGCCAGCAGCGCAACTAGCTTAGAGACCCAGTACTTC,CASSATSLETQYF
TRBV6-5,.,.,TRBJ1-5,TGTGCCAGCACTCCGGACGGTAGCAATCAGCCCCAGCATTTT,CASTPDGSNQPQHF
TRBV15,.,TRBD1,TRBJ2-1,TGTGCCACCAGCGGGGAAAAGGAGGGACAGGGTGATGAGCAGTTCTTC,CATSGEKEGQGDEQFF
TRBV19,.,.,TRBJ2-7,TGTGCCAGTAGTACAGGGTCCTACGGTGGGGAGTACTTC,CASSTGSYGGEYF
TRBV4-1,.,.,TRBJ1-3,TGCGCCAGCAGCCAAGTCCTTGAAACGATAAGCTCTGGAAACACCATATATTTT,CASSQVLETISSGNTIYF
TRBV7-2,.,.,TRBJ2-4,TGTGCCAGCAGCTTATGGGGCGGTTATGATTTGGCCAAAAACATTCAGTACTTC,CASSLWGGYDLAKNIQYF
TRBV27,.,.,TRBJ1-1,TGTGCCACCGGATATTCGAACACTGAAGCTTTCTTT,CATGYSNTEAFF
TRBV5-1,.,.,TRBJ1-1,TGCGCCAGCAGCTTGGAGGGAAGAAACACTGAAGCTTTCTTT,CASSLEGRNTEAFF